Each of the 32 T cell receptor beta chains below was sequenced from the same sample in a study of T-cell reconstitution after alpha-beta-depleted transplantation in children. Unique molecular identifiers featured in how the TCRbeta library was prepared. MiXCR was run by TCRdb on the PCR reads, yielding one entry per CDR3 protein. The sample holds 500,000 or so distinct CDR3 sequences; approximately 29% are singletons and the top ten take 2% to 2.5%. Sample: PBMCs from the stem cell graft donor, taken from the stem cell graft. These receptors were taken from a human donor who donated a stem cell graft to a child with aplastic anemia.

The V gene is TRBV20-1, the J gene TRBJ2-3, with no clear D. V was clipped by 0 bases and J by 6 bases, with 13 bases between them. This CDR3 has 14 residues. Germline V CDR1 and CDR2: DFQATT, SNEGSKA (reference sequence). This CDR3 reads CSARDLDEDDTQYF. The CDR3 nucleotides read TGCAGTGCTAGAGATCTTGACGAAGATGATACGCAGTATTTT.

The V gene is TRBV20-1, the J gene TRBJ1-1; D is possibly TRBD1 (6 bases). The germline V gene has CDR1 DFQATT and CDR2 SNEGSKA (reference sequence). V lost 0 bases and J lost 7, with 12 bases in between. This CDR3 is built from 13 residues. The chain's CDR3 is CSARDTQGNEAFF. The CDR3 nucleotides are TGCAGTGCTAGAGATACACAGGGTAATGAAGCTTTCTTT.

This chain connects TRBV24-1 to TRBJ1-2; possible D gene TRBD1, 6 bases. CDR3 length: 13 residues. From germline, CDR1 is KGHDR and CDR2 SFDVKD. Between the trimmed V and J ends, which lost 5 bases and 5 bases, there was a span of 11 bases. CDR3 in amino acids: CATSGGHLYGYTF. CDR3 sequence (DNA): TGTGCCACCAGTGGGGGACACCTATATGGCTACACCTTC.

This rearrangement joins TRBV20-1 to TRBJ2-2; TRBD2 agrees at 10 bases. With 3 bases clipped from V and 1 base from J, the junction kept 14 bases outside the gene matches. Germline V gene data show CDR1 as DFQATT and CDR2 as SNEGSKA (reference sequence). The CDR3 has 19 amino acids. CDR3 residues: CSARPPSGIAGGNTGELFF. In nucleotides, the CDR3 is TGCAGTGCTAGGCCCCCGTCGGGGATAGCGGGAGGGAACACCGGGGAGCTGTTTTTT.

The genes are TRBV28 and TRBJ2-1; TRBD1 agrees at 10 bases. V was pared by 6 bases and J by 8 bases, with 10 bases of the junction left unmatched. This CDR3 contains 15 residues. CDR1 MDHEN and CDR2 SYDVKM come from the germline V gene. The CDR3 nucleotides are TGTGCCAGCAGAACCGGGACAGGGGCTCGGCATGAGCAGTTCTTC. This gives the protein CASRTGTGARHEQFF.

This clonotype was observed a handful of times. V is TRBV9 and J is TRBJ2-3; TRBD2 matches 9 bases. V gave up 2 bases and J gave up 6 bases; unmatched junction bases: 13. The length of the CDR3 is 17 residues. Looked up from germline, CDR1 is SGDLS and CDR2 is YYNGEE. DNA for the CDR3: TGTGCCAGCAGCGTCCTCCCTCTAGCGGGGCGGGGGGATACGCAGTATTTT. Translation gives CASSVLPLAGRGDTQYF. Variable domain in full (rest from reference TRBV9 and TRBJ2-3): DSGVTQTPKHLITATGQRVTLRCSPRSGDLSVYWYQQSLDQGLQFLIQYYNGEERAKGNILERFSAQQFPDLHSELNLSSLELGDSALYFCASSVLPLAGRGDTQYFGPGTRLTVL.

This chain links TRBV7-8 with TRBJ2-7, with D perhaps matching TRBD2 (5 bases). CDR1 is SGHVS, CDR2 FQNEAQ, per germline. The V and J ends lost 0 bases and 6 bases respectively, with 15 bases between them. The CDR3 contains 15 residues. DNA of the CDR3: TGTGCCAGCAGCTTAGCTAGATCGGGATCAAGCGAGCAGTACTTC. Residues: CASSLARSGSSEQYF. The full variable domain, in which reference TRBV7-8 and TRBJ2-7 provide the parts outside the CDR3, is GAGVSQSPRYKVAKRGQDVALRCDPISGHVSLFWYQQALGQGPEFLTYFQNEAQLDKSGLPSDRFFAERPEGSVSTLKIQRTQQEDSAVYLCASSLARSGSSEQYFGPGTRLTVT.

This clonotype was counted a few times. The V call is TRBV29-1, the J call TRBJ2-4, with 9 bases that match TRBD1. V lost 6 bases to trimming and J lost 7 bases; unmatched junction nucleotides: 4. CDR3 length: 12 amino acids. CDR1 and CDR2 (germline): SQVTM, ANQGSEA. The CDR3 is CSVSDRGNIQYF. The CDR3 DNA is TGCAGCGTCTCCGACAGGGGGAACATTCAGTACTTC.

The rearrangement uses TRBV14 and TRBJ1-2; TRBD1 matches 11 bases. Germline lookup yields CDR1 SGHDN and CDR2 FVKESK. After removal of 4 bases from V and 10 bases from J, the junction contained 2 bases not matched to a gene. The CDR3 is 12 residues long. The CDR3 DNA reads TGTGCCAGCAGCCCGGACAGGGGGCCCTACACCTTC. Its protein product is CASSPDRGPYTF.

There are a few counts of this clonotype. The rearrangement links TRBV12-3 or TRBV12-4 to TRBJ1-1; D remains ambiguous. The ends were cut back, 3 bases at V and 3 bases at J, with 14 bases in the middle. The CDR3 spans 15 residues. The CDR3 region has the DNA TGTGCCAGCAGTTTCCGTGCGGCAGTTGACACTGAAGCTTTCTTT. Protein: CASSFRAAVDTEAFF.

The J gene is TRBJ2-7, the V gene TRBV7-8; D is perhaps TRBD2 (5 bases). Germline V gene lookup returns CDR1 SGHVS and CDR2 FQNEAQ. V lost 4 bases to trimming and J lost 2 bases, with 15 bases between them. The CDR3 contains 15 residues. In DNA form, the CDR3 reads TGTGCCAGCAGCTCGGGATTCCGGGAAGCCTACGAGCAGTACGTC. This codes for CASSSGFREAYEQYV.

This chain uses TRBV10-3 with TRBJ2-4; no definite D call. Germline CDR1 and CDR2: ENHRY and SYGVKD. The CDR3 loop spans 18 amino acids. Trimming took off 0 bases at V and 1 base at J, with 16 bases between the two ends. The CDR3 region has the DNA TGTGCCATCAGTGAGTCGAGTAGGCAGGTCGATGCCAAAAACATTCAGTACTTC. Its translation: CAISESSRQVDAKNIQYF.

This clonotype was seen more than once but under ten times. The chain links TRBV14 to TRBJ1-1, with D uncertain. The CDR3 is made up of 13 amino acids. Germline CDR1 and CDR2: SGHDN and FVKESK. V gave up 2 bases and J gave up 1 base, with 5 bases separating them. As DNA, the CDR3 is TGTGCCAGCAGCCAACATACGAACACTGAAGCTTTCTTT. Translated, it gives CASSQHTNTEAFF.

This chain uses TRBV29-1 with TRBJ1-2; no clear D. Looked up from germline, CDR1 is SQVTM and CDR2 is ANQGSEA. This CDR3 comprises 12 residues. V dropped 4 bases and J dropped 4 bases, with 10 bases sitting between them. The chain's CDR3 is CSVVQTTYGYTF. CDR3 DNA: TGCAGCGTTGTACAGACTACCTATGGCTACACCTTC. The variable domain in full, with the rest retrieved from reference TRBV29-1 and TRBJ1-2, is SAVISQKPSRDICQRGTSLTIQCQVDSQVTMMFWYRQQPGQSLTLIATANQGSEATYESGFVIDKFPISRPNLTFSTLTVSNMSPEDSSIYLCSVVQTTYGYTFGSGTRLTVV.

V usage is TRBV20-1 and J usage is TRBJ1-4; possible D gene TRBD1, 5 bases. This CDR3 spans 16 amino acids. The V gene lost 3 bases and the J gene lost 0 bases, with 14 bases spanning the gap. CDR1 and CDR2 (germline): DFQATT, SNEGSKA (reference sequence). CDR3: CSARGLYPATNEKLFF. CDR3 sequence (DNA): TGCAGTGCTAGGGGGCTTTACCCCGCAACTAATGAAAAACTGTTTTTT.

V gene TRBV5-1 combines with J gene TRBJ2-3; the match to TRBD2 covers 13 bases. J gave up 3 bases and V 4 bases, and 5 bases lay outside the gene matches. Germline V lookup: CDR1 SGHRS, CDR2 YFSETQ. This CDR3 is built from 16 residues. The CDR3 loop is CASSQQGLAGTDTQYF. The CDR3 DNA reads TGCGCCAGCAGCCAACAGGGACTAGCGGGGACAGATACGCAGTATTTT. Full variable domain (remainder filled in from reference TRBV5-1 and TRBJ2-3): KAGVTQTPRYLIKTRGQQVTLSCSPISGHRSVSWYQQTPGQGLQFLFEYFSETQRNKGNFPGRFSGRQFSNSRSEMNVSTLELGDSALYLCASSQQGLAGTDTQYFGPGTRLTVL.

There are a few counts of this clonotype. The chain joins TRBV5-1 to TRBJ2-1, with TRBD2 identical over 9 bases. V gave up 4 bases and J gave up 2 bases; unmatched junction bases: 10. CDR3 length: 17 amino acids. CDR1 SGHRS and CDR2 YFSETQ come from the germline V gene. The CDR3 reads CASSLDISGGTYNEQFF. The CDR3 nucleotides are TGCGCCAGCAGCCTCGACATTAGCGGGGGAACCTACAATGAGCAGTTCTTC. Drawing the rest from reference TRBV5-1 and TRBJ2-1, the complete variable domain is KAGVTQTPRYLIKTRGQQVTLSCSPISGHRSVSWYQQTPGQGLQFLFEYFSETQRNKGNFPGRFSGRQFSNSRSEMNVSTLELGDSALYLCASSLDISGGTYNEQFFGPGTRLTVL.

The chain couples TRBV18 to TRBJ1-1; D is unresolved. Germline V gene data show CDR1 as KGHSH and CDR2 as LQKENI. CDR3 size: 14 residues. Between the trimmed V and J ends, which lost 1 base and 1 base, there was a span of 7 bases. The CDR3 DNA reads TGTGCCAGCTCACCACTCCGACGGAACACTGAAGCTTTCTTT. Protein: CASSPLRRNTEAFF.

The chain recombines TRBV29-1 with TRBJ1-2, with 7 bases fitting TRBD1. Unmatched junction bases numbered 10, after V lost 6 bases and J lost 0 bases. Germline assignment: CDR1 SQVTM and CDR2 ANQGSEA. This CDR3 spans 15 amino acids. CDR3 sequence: CSVKGGQSANYGYTF. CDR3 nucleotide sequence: TGCAGCGTGAAGGGGGGACAGTCAGCTAACTATGGCTACACCTTC.

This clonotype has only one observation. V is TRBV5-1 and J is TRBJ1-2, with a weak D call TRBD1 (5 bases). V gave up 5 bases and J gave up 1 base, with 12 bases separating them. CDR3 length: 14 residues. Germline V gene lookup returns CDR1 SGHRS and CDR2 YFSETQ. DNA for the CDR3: TGCGCCAGCAGTCCGGACACGCTTAACTATGGCTACACCTTC. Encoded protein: CASSPDTLNYGYTF.

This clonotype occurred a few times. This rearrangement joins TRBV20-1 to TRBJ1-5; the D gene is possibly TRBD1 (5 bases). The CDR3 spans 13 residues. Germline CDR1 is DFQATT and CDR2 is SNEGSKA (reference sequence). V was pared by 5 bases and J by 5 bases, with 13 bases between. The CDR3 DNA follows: TGCAGTGCTGTCACAGGAGTGCATCAGCCCCAGCATTTT. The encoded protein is CSAVTGVHQPQHF.

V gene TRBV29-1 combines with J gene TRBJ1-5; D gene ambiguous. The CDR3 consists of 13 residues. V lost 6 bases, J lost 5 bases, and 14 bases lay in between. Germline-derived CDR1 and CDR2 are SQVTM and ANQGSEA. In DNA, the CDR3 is TGCAGCGTCCGACAAGGAGGAGATCAGCCCCAGCATTTT. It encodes CSVRQGGDQPQHF.

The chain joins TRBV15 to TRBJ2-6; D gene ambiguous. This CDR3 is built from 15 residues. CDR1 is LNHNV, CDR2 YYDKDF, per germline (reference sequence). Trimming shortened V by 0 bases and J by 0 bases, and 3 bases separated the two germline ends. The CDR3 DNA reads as TGTGCCACCAGCAGAGAGCCCTCTGGGGCCAACGTCCTGACTTTC. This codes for CATSREPSGANVLTF.

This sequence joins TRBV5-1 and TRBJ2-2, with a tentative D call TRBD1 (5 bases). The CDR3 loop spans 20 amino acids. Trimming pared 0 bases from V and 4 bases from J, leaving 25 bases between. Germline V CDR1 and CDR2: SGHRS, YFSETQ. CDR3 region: CASSLAGMIYQGATTGELFF. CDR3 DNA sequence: TGCGCCAGCAGCTTGGCCGGAATGATCTATCAGGGTGCGACCACCGGGGAGCTGTTTTTT.

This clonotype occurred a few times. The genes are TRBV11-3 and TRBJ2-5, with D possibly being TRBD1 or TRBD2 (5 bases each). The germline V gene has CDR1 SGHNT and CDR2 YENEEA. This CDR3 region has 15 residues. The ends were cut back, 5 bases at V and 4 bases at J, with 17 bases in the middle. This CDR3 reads CASSARIRGAETQYF. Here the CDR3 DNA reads TGTGCCAGCAGCGCCAGGATCCGAGGGGCAGAGACCCAGTACTTC.

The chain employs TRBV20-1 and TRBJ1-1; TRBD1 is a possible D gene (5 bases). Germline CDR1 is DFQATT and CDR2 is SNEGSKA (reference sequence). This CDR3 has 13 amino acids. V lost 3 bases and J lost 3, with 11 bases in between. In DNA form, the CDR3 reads TGCAGTGCTAGTTGGGGCAGGGACACTGAAGCTTTCTTT. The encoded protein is CSASWGRDTEAFF.

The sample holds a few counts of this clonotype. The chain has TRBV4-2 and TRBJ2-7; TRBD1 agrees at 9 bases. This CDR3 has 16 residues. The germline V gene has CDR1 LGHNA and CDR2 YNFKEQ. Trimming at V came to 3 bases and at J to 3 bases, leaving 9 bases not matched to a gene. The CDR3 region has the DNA TGTGCCAGCAGCCAGCAGGCCGGGACAGGGAACTACGAGCAGTACTTC. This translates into CASSQQAGTGNYEQYF.

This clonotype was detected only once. CDR3 DNA: TGTGCCAGCAGCCGACGCGAGAACAACCAGGTGAACACTGAAGCTTTCTTT. It specifies CASSRRENNQVNTEAFF. This chain connects TRBV7-3 to TRBJ1-1; D ambiguous. CDR1 is SGHTA, CDR2 FQGTGA, per germline. Trimming took off 5 bases at V and 0 bases at J, with 19 bases between the two ends. This CDR3 comprises 17 residues.

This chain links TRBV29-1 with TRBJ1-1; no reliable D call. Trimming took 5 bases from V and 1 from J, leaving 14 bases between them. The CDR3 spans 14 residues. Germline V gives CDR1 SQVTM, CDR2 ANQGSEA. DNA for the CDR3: TGCAGCGTTTGGGTCCCCCCATCGAACACTGAAGCTTTCTTT. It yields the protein CSVWVPPSNTEAFF. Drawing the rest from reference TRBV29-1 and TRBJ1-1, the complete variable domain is SAVISQKPSRDICQRGTSLTIQCQVDSQVTMMFWYRQQPGQSLTLIATANQGSEATYESGFVIDKFPISRPNLTFSTLTVSNMSPEDSSIYLCSVWVPPSNTEAFFGQGTRLTVV.

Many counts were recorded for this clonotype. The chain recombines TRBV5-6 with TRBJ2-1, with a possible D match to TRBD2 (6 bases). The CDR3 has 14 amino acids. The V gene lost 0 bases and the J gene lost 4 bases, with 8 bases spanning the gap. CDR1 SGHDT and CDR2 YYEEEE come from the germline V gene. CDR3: CASSLGREYNEQFF. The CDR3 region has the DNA TGTGCCAGCAGCTTGGGACGGGAGTACAATGAGCAGTTCTTC.

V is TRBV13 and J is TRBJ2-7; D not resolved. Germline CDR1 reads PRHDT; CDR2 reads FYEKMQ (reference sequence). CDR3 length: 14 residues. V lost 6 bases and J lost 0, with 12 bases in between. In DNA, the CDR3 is TGTGCCAGCAGAGCCCGTCCGGACTCCTACGAGCAGTACGTC. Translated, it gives CASRARPDSYEQYV.

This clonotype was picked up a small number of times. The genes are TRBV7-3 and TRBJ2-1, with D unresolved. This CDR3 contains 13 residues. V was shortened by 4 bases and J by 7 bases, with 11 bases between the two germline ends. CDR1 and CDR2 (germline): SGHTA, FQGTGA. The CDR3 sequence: CASSSTLKNEQFF. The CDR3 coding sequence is TGTGCCAGCAGCTCCACCCTAAAAAATGAGCAGTTCTTC.